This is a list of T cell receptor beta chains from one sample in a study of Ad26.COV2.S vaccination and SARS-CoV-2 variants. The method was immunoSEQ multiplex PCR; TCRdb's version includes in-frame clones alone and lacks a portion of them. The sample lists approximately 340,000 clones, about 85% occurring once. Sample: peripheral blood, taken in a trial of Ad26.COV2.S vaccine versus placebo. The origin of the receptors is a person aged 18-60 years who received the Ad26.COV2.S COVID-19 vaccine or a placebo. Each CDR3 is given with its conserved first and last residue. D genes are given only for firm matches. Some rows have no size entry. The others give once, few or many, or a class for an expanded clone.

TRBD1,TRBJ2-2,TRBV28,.,CASSERTGSAGELFF,TGTGCCAGCAGCGAAAGGACAGGGAGCGCCGGGGAGCTGTTTTTT
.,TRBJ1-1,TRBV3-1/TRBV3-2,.,CASSQGMTPGEAFF,TGTGCCAGCAGCCAAGGTATGACCCCAGGGGAAGCTTTCTTT
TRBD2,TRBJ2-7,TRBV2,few,CASFYSGDYEQYF,TGTGCCAGCTTCTATAGCGGGGACTACGAGCAGTACTTC
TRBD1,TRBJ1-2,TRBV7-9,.,CASSFLQGASGYTF,TGTGCCAGCAGCTTCTTACAGGGGGCAAGTGGCTACACCTTC
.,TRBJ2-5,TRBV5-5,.,CASSLEGGQTQYF,TGTGCCAGCAGCTTGGAGGGGGGACAGACCCAGTACTTC
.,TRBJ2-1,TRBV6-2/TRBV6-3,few,CASSRGQSNEQFF,TGTGCCAGCAGTCGAGGACAGTCCAATGAGCAGTTCTTC
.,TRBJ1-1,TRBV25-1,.,CASTRGGTEAFF,TGTGCCAGCACCCGGGGAGGCACTGAAGCTTTCTTT
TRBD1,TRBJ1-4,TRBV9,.,CASSQTDRPRGKLFF,TGTGCCAGCAGCCAGACGGACAGGCCCCGGGGAAAACTGTTTTTT
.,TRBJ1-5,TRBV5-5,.,CASSINYNSNQPQHF,TGTGCCAGCAGCATAAATTACAATAGCAATCAGCCCCAGCATTTT
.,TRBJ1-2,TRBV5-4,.,CASSLDEGYGYTF,TGTGCCAGCAGCTTGGATGAGGGATATGGCTACACCTTC
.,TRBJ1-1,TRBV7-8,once,CASSLEGLYTEAFF,TGTGCCAGCAGCTTAGAGGGGCTGTACACTGAAGCTTTCTTT
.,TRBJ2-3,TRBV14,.,CASSQVDLTGVSTDTQYF,TGTGCCAGCAGCCAAGTCGATCTTACTGGGGTTAGCACAGATACGCAGTATTTT
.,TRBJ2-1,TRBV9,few,CASSVGPRGNEQFF,TGTGCCAGCAGCGTAGGCCCTAGGGGCAATGAGCAGTTCTTC
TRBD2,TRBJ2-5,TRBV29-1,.,CSVVPGGSRETQYF,TGCAGCGTTGTCCCGGGGGGGAGTCGGGAGACCCAGTACTTC
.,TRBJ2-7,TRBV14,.,CASSPVLNSYEQYF,TGTGCCAGCTCCCCGGTCCTTAACTCCTACGAGCAGTACTTC
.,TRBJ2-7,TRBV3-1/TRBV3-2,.,CASSSGVGTGEQYF,TGTGCCAGCAGCAGCGGAGTGGGCACAGGCGAGCAGTACTTC
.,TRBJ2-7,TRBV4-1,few,CASSQDHGLAYEQYF,TGCGCCAGCAGCCAAGATCATGGGTTGGCCTACGAGCAGTACTTC
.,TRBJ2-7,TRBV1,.,CTSSQETAGAGHEQYF,TGCACCAGCAGCCAAGAGACAGCGGGAGCAGGCCACGAGCAGTACTTC
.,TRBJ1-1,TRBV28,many,CASSLLGYGGNTEAFF,TGTGCCAGCAGTTTATTGGGGTATGGGGGAAACACTGAAGCTTTCTTT
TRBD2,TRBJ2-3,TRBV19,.,CATKEAGGLVDTQYF,TGTGCCACCAAGGAGGCGGGGGGGTTAGTGGATACGCAGTATTTT
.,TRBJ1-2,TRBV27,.,CASSLVAGVYGYTF,TGTGCCAGCAGTTTGGTGGCAGGGGTGTATGGCTACACCTTC
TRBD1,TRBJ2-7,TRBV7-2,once,CASSRWGQGAFYEQYF,TGTGCCAGCAGCCGCTGGGGACAGGGGGCATTCTACGAGCAGTACTTC
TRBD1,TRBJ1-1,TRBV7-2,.,CASSLERTGSAFF,TGTGCCAGCAGCTTAGAGAGGACAGGGTCAGCTTTCTTT
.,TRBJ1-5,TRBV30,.,CAWSVAGSNQPQHF,TGTGCCTGGAGTGTGGCGGGGAGCAATCAGCCCCAGCATTTT
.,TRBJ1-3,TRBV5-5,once,CASSFSNTIYF,TGTGCCAGCAGTTTTAGTAACACCATATATTTT
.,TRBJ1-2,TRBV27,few,CASSPQTAAGYGYTF,TGTGCCAGCAGTCCTCAAACCGCGGCGGGGTATGGCTACACCTTC
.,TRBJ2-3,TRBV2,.,CASRVGSTDTQYF,TGTGCCAGCAGGGTAGGGAGCACAGATACGCAGTATTTT
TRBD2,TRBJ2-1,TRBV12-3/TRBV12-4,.,CASSPRGVNEQFF,TGTGCCAGCAGTCCCCGGGGGGTGAATGAGCAGTTCTTC
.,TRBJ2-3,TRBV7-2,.,CASAEGGLGVDTQYF,TGTGCCAGCGCCGAGGGGGGGCTAGGGGTGGATACGCAGTATTTT
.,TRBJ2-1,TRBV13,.,CASSFIGDSRYNEQFF,TGTGCCAGCAGCTTCATAGGGGATTCGCGCTACAATGAGCAGTTCTTC
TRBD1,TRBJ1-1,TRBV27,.,CASSSDRSGSEAFF,TGTGCCAGCAGTTCGGACAGGTCAGGTTCTGAAGCTTTCTTT
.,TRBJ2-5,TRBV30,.,CAWTGYQGETQYF,TGTGCCTGGACCGGGTATCAGGGAGAGACCCAGTACTTC
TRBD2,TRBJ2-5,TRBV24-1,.,CATSDFWAGEETQYF,TGTGCCACCAGTGATTTTTGGGCGGGAGAAGAGACCCAGTACTTC